This TCR beta chain is from a study of blood T cell repertoires in COVID-19. Sequencing was performed with immunoSEQ multiplex PCR; in TCRdb, only in-frame clones are kept and a portion is missing. The data contain about 180,000 clones, more than 80% of them seen just once; the ten biggest clones take up 6.2%. Two consecutive negative NP/OP PCR tests, clearance, or resolved symptoms defined Cohort 3 recovery. From germline, CDR1 is MDHEN and CDR2 SYDVKM. The CDR3 loop spans 14 amino acids. V was trimmed by 7 bases and J by 2 bases, leaving 14 bases between them. J is TRBJ1-2 and V is TRBV28; D gene unclear. The source of this sequence is a man aged 35 to 55 who had recovered from COVID-19. What was sequenced was PBMCs or T cells enriched from blood (not recorded which). CDR3 region: CASITPAANYGYTF. The CDR3 DNA reads as TGTGCCAGCATCACCCCCGCAGCGAACTATGGCTACACCTTC.